This is a list of T cell receptor beta chains from one sample in a study of shared clonotypes between healthy human individuals. Sequencing was performed with immunoSEQ multiplex PCR; in TCRdb, only in-frame clones are kept and a portion is missing. The repertoire holds 850,000 to 1,100,000 clones, with around three quarters as singletons. The sample was memory CD4+ T cells from PBMCs. Receptors were obtained from a man younger than 35 in good health. Some clones in this sample may be carry-over from other donors' samples. Each CDR3 is given with its conserved first and last residue. Fields, in order: clone size, D gene, V gene, J gene, CDR3 DNA, CDR3 protein. D genes are given only for firm matches. Clone size appears in some rows only: once, few, many, or a class for an expanded clone.

abundance: NA; d_gene: NA; v_gene: TRBV6-1; j_gene: TRBJ1-3; CDR3nt: TGTGCCAGCAGTGACCCGAGAGGGTCTGGAAACACCATATATTTT; CDR3aa: CASSDPRGSGNTIYF
abundance: NA; d_gene: NA; v_gene: TRBV28; j_gene: TRBJ2-1; CDR3nt: TGTGCCAGCAGTTTGGGCTCTTTCACGGGAGCGGTTCGGAATGAGCAGTTCTTC; CDR3aa: CASSLGSFTGAVRNEQFF
abundance: NA; d_gene: NA; v_gene: TRBV7-3; j_gene: TRBJ2-3; CDR3nt: TGTGCCAGCAGCTTAGGGCAGGCCACAGATACGCAGTATTTT; CDR3aa: CASSLGQATDTQYF
abundance: many; d_gene: TRBD1; v_gene: TRBV4-1; j_gene: TRBJ1-3; CDR3nt: TGCGCCAGCAGCCAAGCCCCCCCGGACAGGTCTCTTCGTAACACCATATATTTT; CDR3aa: CASSQAPPDRSLRNTIYF
abundance: NA; d_gene: NA; v_gene: TRBV9; j_gene: TRBJ2-2; CDR3nt: TGTGCCAGCAGCGTAGGAGGGGCGAACACCGGGGAGCTGTTTTTT; CDR3aa: CASSVGGANTGELFF
abundance: few; d_gene: TRBD2; v_gene: TRBV11-3; j_gene: TRBJ2-1; CDR3nt: TGTGCCAGCAGCCCAGGGGCCACTAGCGGCAAACAGGGCTACAATGAGCAGTTCTTC; CDR3aa: CASSPGATSGKQGYNEQFF
abundance: NA; d_gene: TRBD2; v_gene: TRBV7-2; j_gene: TRBJ2-1; CDR3nt: TGTGCCAGCAGCTCCCGCCCGGGACTAGCGCCGTTCTTC; CDR3aa: CASSSRPGLAPFF
abundance: many; d_gene: NA; v_gene: TRBV5-1; j_gene: TRBJ2-1; CDR3nt: TGCGCCAGCAGCTTGGGTCGCGACTACCCAAAGTTCTTC; CDR3aa: CASSLGRDYPKFF
abundance: NA; d_gene: NA; v_gene: TRBV29-1; j_gene: TRBJ2-3; CDR3nt: TGCAGCGTTGAAAATTCCGGGAGAGATACGCAGTATTTT; CDR3aa: CSVENSGRDTQYF
abundance: NA; d_gene: NA; v_gene: TRBV4-3; j_gene: TRBJ1-2; CDR3nt: TGCGCCAGCAGCCAAGTCGGCGGGAAAGATGGCTACACCTTC; CDR3aa: CASSQVGGKDGYTF
abundance: few; d_gene: NA; v_gene: TRBV6-1; j_gene: TRBJ2-6; CDR3nt: TGTGCCAGCAAACAGGAATCTGGGGCCAACGTCCTGACTTTC; CDR3aa: CASKQESGANVLTF
abundance: NA; d_gene: NA; v_gene: TRBV6-1; j_gene: TRBJ1-5; CDR3nt: TGTGCCAGCAGTGTACGTGGGGGCAATCAGCCCCAGCATTTT; CDR3aa: CASSVRGGNQPQHF
abundance: once; d_gene: NA; v_gene: TRBV27; j_gene: TRBJ1-1; CDR3nt: TGTGCCAGCTCGCTGACTAAGACGGAAAAGAACACTGAAGCTTTCTTT; CDR3aa: CASSLTKTEKNTEAFF
abundance: few; d_gene: TRBD1; v_gene: TRBV7-9; j_gene: TRBJ1-2; CDR3nt: TGTGCCAGCAGCTTACGACAGGGGGACGGCTACACCTTC; CDR3aa: CASSLRQGDGYTF
abundance: once; d_gene: NA; v_gene: TRBV7-9; j_gene: TRBJ1-2; CDR3nt: TGTGCCAGCAGCTTATCTGGCGGACTATATGGCTACACCTTC; CDR3aa: CASSLSGGLYGYTF
abundance: NA; d_gene: NA; v_gene: TRBV6-5; j_gene: TRBJ2-5; CDR3nt: TGTGCCAGCAGGTCAACCCGTGGGGCGGGGGAGACCCAGTACTTC; CDR3aa: CASRSTRGAGETQYF
abundance: NA; d_gene: TRBD2; v_gene: TRBV7-3; j_gene: TRBJ2-1; CDR3nt: TGTGCCAGCAGCTTAGGCACTAGCGGGAGTTTAAATGAGCAGTTCTTC; CDR3aa: CASSLGTSGSLNEQFF
abundance: few; d_gene: TRBD2; v_gene: TRBV5-1; j_gene: TRBJ2-3; CDR3nt: TGCGCCAGCAGCCTGCTAGCGGGCACAGATACGCAGTATTTT; CDR3aa: CASSLLAGTDTQYF
abundance: few; d_gene: NA; v_gene: TRBV2; j_gene: TRBJ1-2; CDR3nt: TGTGCCAGCAGGGATCAGCCAACCTTCGGCTACACCTTC; CDR3aa: CASRDQPTFGYTF
abundance: NA; d_gene: TRBD2; v_gene: TRBV4-1; j_gene: TRBJ2-7; CDR3nt: TGCGCCAGCAGCCAAGTGGGGCTAGCGGGAACTCGTCGCGAGCAGTACTTC; CDR3aa: CASSQVGLAGTRREQYF